This T cell receptor beta chain was captured in a study of T cell changes during pregnancy in multiple sclerosis. V dropped 4 bases and J dropped 4 bases, with 8 bases sitting between them. CDR3 length equals 13 residues. Germline assignment: CDR1 SGHVS and CDR2 FQNEAQ. The protocol was immunoSEQ multiplex PCR, while the TCRdb copy is restricted to in-frame clones and leaves out a portion. Here the sample spans 50,000 to 70,000 clones, 90% to 95% being singletons. The sequence was obtained from a female donor with multiple sclerosis, enrolled in a pregnancy study. The sample was CD8+ T cells from peripheral blood mononuclear cells, taken before pregnancy. This rearrangement joins TRBV7-8 to TRBJ1-5; D remains ambiguous. The CDR3, as DNA: TGTGCCAGCAGCTCGGGTTATAATCAGCCCCAGCATTTT. Translated: CASSSGYNQPQHF. The full variable domain, rest sourced from reference TRBV7-8 and TRBJ1-5, is GAGVSQSPRYKVAKRGQDVALRCDPISGHVSLFWYQQALGQGPEFLTYFQNEAQLDKSGLPSDRFFAERPEGSVSTLKIQRTQQEDSAVYLCASSSGYNQPQHFGDGTRLSIL.